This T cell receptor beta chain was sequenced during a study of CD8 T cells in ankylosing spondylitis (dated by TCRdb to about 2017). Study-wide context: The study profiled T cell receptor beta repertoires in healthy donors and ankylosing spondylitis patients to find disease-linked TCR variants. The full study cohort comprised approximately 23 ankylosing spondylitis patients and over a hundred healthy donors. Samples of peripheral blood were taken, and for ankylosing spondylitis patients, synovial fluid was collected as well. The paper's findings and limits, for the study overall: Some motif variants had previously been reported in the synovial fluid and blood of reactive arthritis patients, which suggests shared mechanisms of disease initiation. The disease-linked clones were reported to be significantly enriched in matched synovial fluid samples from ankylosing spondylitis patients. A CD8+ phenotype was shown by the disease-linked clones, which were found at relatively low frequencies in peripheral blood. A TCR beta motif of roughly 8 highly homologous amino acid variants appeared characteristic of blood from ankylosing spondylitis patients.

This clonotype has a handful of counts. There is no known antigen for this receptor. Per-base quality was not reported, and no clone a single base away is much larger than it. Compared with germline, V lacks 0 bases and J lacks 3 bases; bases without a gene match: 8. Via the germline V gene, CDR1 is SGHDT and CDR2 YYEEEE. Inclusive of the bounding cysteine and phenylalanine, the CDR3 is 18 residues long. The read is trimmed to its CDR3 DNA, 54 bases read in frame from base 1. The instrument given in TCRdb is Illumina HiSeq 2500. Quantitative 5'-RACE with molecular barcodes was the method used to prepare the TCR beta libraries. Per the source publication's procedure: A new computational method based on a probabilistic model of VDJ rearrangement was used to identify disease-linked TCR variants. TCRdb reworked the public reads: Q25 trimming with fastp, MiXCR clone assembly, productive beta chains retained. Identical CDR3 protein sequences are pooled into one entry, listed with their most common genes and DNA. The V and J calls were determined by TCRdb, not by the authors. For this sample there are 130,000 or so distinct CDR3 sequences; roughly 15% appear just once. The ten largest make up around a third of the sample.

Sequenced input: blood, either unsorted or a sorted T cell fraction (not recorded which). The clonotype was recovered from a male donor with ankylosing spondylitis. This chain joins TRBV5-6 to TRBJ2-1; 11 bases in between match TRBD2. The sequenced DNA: TGTGCCAGCAGCTTGGTCGCGTCTAGCGGGAGGTTCTACAATGAGCAGTTCTTC. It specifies CASSLVASSGRFYNEQFF. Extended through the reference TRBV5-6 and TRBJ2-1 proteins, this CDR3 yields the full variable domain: DAGVTQSPTHLIKTRGQQVTLRCSPKSGHDTVSWYQQALGQGPQFIFQYYEEEERQRGNFPDRFSGHQFPNYSSELNVNALLLGDSALYLCASSLVASSGRFYNEQFFGPGTRLTVL.